The 8 T cell receptor beta chains below all came from one sample that was sequenced in a study of shared T cell receptors in the human thymus. The assay was immunoSEQ multiplex PCR, and TCRdb's table has in-frame clones only and misses some. This table has more than 550,000 clones, approximately 89% appearing once. In addition, the sample was reused for a study of human thymus T cells.

The source material was thymocytes. The receptor source for this set is a boy less than two years old with a congenital heart defect.

This clone turned up a few times. The genes are TRBV4-3 and TRBJ2-1; the match to TRBD1 covers 9 bases. V lost 2 bases, J lost 8 bases, and 16 bases stayed unmatched. The CDR3 spans 18 residues. From germline, CDR1 is LGHNA and CDR2 YSLEER. CDR3 residues: CASSQPTKSRDRVHEQFF. CDR3 sequence (DNA): TGCGCCAGCAGCCAACCCACGAAAAGTCGGGACAGGGTCCATGAGCAGTTCTTC.

This chain joins TRBV2 and TRBJ1-2; 7 bases are shared with TRBD1. The CDR3 covers 13 residues. The ends lost 6 bases at V and 5 bases at J; junction bases unmatched: 6. Germline V CDR1 and CDR2: SNHLY, FYNNEI. CDR3 sequence (DNA): TGTGCCAGCAGCCGCCGGGACAGATATGGCTACACCTTC. Amino acid sequence: CASSRRDRYGYTF.

The chain couples TRBV27 to TRBJ1-3, with 7 bases that match TRBD1. V lost 5 bases, J lost 2 bases, and 6 bases stayed unmatched. This CDR3 contains 15 residues. Germline V gene lookup returns CDR1 MNHEY and CDR2 SMNVEV (reference sequence). The CDR3 sequence is CASSRVRGPGNTIYF. In nucleotides, the CDR3 is TGTGCCAGCAGTAGGGTTAGGGGGCCTGGAAACACCATATATTTT.

The chain links TRBV4-1 to TRBJ2-1, with 9 bases aligning to TRBD1. The CDR3 has 15 residues. Trimming removed 2 bases from V and 9 bases from J; junction bases left unmatched: 8. From germline, CDR1 is MGHRA and CDR2 YSYEKL. CDR3 protein: CASSQSGTGPFEQFF. CDR3 DNA: TGCGCCAGCAGCCAATCCGGGACAGGGCCTTTTGAGCAGTTCTTC.

This rearrangement joins TRBV15 to TRBJ1-6; D is ambiguous. The CDR3 totals 20 residues. Germline V gene data show CDR1 as LNHNV and CDR2 as YYDKDF (reference sequence). V lost 5 bases and J lost 0, with 23 bases in between. This CDR3 is CATSRPLDLPAGSYNSPLHF. Here the CDR3 DNA reads TGTGCCACCAGCCGGCCATTGGACTTACCGGCGGGCTCCTATAATTCACCCCTCCACTTT.

The CDR3 loop reads CASSQGRDSGHEQYF. The CDR3 DNA follows: TGCGCCAGCAGCCAAGGTCGGGACTCGGGTCACGAGCAGTACTTC. The chain combines TRBV4-1 with TRBJ2-7; D perhaps matches TRBD2 (6 bases). CDR1 MGHRA and CDR2 YSYEKL come from the germline V gene. The length of the CDR3 is 15 residues. Trimming took off 1 base at V and 5 bases at J, with 15 bases between the two ends.

The rearrangement links TRBV28 to TRBJ1-3, with D possibly being TRBD1 (6 bases). V lost 6 bases and J 4 bases, leaving 13 bases between the germline ends. Germline CDR1 is MDHEN and CDR2 is SYDVKM. CDR3 size: 14 residues. The CDR3 nucleotides read TGTGCCAGCAGCCATCGGGGGGCCGGAAACACCATATATTTT. It codes for CASSHRGAGNTIYF.

V gene TRBV7-9 combines with J gene TRBJ2-1; TRBD2 aligns across 7 bases. With V trimmed by 0 bases and J by 5 bases, 7 bases remained unmatched. The germline gives CDR1 SEHNR, CDR2 FQNEAQ (reference sequence). This CDR3 is built from 16 residues. The CDR3 coding sequence is TGTGCCAGCAGCTTAGCCAACCGGACTAGTAACAATGAGCAGTTCTTC. Amino acid sequence: CASSLANRTSNNEQFF. Combining the CDR3 with reference TRBV7-9 and TRBJ2-1 gives the whole variable domain DTGVSQNPRHKITKRGQNVTFRCDPISEHNRLYWYRQTLGQGPEFLTYFQNEAQLEKSRLLSDRFSAERPKGSFSTLEIQRTEQGDSAMYLCASSLANRTSNNEQFFGPGTRLTVL.